One sample yielded the 17 T cell receptor beta chains listed below, sequenced in a study of T cells in localized non-small cell lung cancer (dated by TCRdb to the early 2020s). The method behind the library was the immunoSEQ multiplex PCR assay. Entries here come from immuneACCESS through TCRdb and include only in-frame sequences with V and J called. Some clones fail to appear in such tables; in the studies checked, an unresolved V gene covers under half of the shortfall, and the cause of the remainder is unknown. The sample table lists around 26,000 clones, approximately 90% of them with a count of one. The top ten hold about 3% of the sample. The sample in question was peripheral blood, obtained before any cancer treatment. The receptors come from a woman aged 18-49 years with stage I lung adenocarcinoma.

The chain uses TRBV27 and TRBJ2-1, with 9 bases matching TRBD1. V lost 7 bases, J lost 5 bases, and 6 bases stayed unmatched. Germline CDR1 and CDR2: MNHEY and SMNVEV (reference sequence). CDR3 length: 14 residues. CDR3 bases: TGTGCCAGCACTCCCGGGACAGGGAACAATGAGCAGTTCTTC. Encoded protein: CASTPGTGNNEQFF.

For the CDR3, the DNA is TGTGCCAGTAGTATCGTTGGACTAGCGGGGAACACCGGGGAGCTGTTTTTT. This translates into CASSIVGLAGNTGELFF. The chain uses TRBV19 and TRBJ2-2; 11 bases agree with TRBD2. CDR3 size: 17 residues. The germline V gene encodes CDR1 LNHDA and CDR2 SQIVND (reference sequence). The trim removed 3 bases at V and 1 base at J, leaving 4 bases unmatched. Based on the CDR3 plus reference TRBV19 and TRBJ2-2, the full variable domain is DGGITQSPKYLFRKEGQNVTLSCEQNLNHDAMYWYRQDPGQGLRLIYYSQIVNDFQKGDIAEGYSVSREKKESFPLTVTSAQKNPTAFYLCASSIVGLAGNTGELFFGEGSRLTVL.

The chain links TRBV6-1 to TRBJ2-7; 12 bases match TRBD2. The CDR3 is 15 residues long. CDR1 is MNHNS and CDR2 is SASEGT in the germline V gene. Trimming removed 6 bases from V and 3 bases from J; junction bases left unmatched: 6. CDR3 sequence reads: CASSPLAGGLYEQYF. CDR3 in DNA: TGTGCCAGCAGCCCGCTAGCGGGAGGGCTCTACGAGCAGTACTTC.

The chain couples TRBV18 to TRBJ1-5; 8 nucleotides agree with TRBD1. The CDR3 contains 15 residues. Unmatched junction bases numbered 4, after V lost 5 bases and J lost 1 base. The germline CDR1 and CDR2 sequences are KGHSH and LQKENI. Written as DNA, the CDR3 is TGTGCCAGCTCATCTCGACAGGGGAGCAATCAGCCCCAGCATTTT. As protein: CASSSRQGSNQPQHF.

The chain combines TRBV5-6 with TRBJ1-2; D ambiguous. Looked up from germline, CDR1 is SGHDT and CDR2 is YYEEEE. The V and J ends lost 3 bases and 3 bases respectively, with 9 bases between them. There are 13 residues in the CDR3. The CDR3 reads CASSYAGDYGYTF. In DNA, the CDR3 is TGTGCCAGCAGCTACGCGGGCGACTATGGCTACACCTTC.

A few counts support this clone. V and J are TRBV7-9 and TRBJ1-2, with 7 bases fitting TRBD1. The germline CDR1 and CDR2 sequences are SEHNR and FQNEAQ (reference sequence). With 1 base clipped from V and 7 bases from J, the junction kept 6 bases outside the gene matches. The CDR3 loop spans 14 amino acids. The CDR3 DNA is TGTGCCAGCAGCTTAGACGACAGGGAGGGTGGCTACACCTTC. Translation gives CASSLDDREGGYTF.

This clone has only a few counts. V and J are TRBV19 and TRBJ2-3, with TRBD1 as a possible D gene (5 bases). The length of the CDR3 is 16 residues. V lost 4 bases, J lost 5 bases, and 19 bases lay in between. Germline assignment: CDR1 LNHDA and CDR2 SQIVND (reference sequence). The chain's CDR3 is CASSNQGIQNLDTQYF. The CDR3 nucleotides read TGTGCCAGTAGTAACCAGGGAATACAGAACCTAGATACGCAGTATTTT.

The chain recombines TRBV7-2 with TRBJ2-1; tentative D call: TRBD1 (6 bases). V was trimmed by 4 bases and J by 6 bases, leaving 16 bases between them. The CDR3 is 15 residues long. Germline lookup yields CDR1 SGHTA and CDR2 FQGNSA. The CDR3 is CASSYASGVGNEQFF. In nucleotides, the CDR3 is TGTGCCAGCAGCTATGCCTCAGGGGTAGGCAATGAGCAGTTCTTC.

This clone is a singleton in its sample. The sample contains more than one DNA sequence encoding this CDR3. This chain uses TRBV6-5 with TRBJ2-1, with D perhaps given as TRBD1 or TRBD2 (5 bases each). Trimming removed 0 bases at V and 8 bases at J, with 8 bases between. The CDR3 covers 13 residues. Per the germline V gene, CDR1 is MNHEY and CDR2 is SVGAGI. The CDR3, as DNA: TGTGCCAGCAGTTACTCTCGGGGCCATGAGCAGTTCTTC. Its translation is CASSYSRGHEQFF.

The CDR3, as DNA: TGTGCCAGCAGCGGGGACGGCAATGAAAAACTGTTTTTT. Its translation is CASSGDGNEKLFF. V and J are TRBV9 and TRBJ1-4, with D maybe TRBD1 (5 bases). Trimming cost V 3 bases and J 5 bases, with 8 bases left between them. This CDR3 comprises 13 residues. Germline V gene lookup returns CDR1 SGDLS and CDR2 YYNGEE. The full variable domain, in which reference TRBV9 and TRBJ1-4 provide the parts outside the CDR3, is DSGVTQTPKHLITATGQRVTLRCSPRSGDLSVYWYQQSLDQGLQFLIQYYNGEERAKGNILERFSAQQFPDLHSELNLSSLELGDSALYFCASSGDGNEKLFFGSGTQLSVL.

The chain has TRBV11-2 and TRBJ1-2; the D is unclear. The V and J ends lost 3 bases and 13 bases respectively, with 27 bases between them. The CDR3 has 16 residues. Germline V gives CDR1 SGHAT, CDR2 FQNNGV. The CDR3 DNA reads TGTGCCAGCAGCTTGTTGGCTGGGGTGGATCTCGTCGGATGCACCTTC. This sequence encodes CASSLLAGVDLVGCTF.

The chain couples TRBV19 to TRBJ2-6, with 7 bases fitting TRBD1. V lost 8 bases and J lost 0; bases outside the gene matches: 4. The CDR3 is 15 amino acids. The germline CDR1 and CDR2 sequences are LNHDA and SQIVND (reference sequence). The CDR3 coding sequence is TGTGCCAGTGGGACAGAAGTCTCTGGGGCCAACGTCCTGACTTTC. Translating it yields CASGTEVSGANVLTF.

Here the CDR3 DNA reads TGTGCCAGCAGCCTCGGACAGGGGGCAAGGGAGCTGTTTTTT. This codes for CASSLGQGARELFF. The chain is built from TRBV7-2 and TRBJ2-2, with 11 bases fitting TRBD1. J lost 9 bases, V lost 5 bases, and 5 bases had no gene match. The CDR3 contains 14 residues. Germline V gene sequence: CDR1 SGHTA, CDR2 FQGNSA.

This chain links TRBV7-2 with TRBJ2-1; D is unresolved. Germline-derived CDR1 and CDR2 are SGHTA and FQGNSA. The germline V and J ends were trimmed by 2 bases and 3 bases, with 8 bases remaining between them. This CDR3 region has 14 residues. The CDR3 DNA follows: TGTGCCAGCAGCTTAACATCCATCTACAATGAGCAGTTCTTC. It specifies CASSLTSIYNEQFF. The full variable domain, with the rest looked up from reference TRBV7-2 and TRBJ2-1, is GAGVSQSPSNKVTEKGKDVELRCDPISGHTALYWYRQSLGQGLEFLIYFQGNSAPDKSGLPSDRFSAERTGGSVSTLTIQRTQQEDSAVYLCASSLTSIYNEQFFGPGTRLTVL.

V and J are TRBV6-1 and TRBJ2-7, with D hard to call. This CDR3 is 14 amino acids long. V was clipped by 0 bases and J by 2 bases, with 8 bases between them. Germline assignment: CDR1 MNHNS and CDR2 SASEGT. The CDR3 here is CASSEAAKAYEQYF. DNA for the CDR3: TGTGCCAGCAGTGAAGCCGCAAAAGCCTACGAGCAGTACTTC.

The genes are TRBV5-1 and TRBJ2-5; no reliable D call. Trimming removed 2 bases from V and 1 base from J, with 12 bases in between. The CDR3 contains 15 residues. Germline V gives CDR1 SGHRS, CDR2 YFSETQ. CDR3 sequence (DNA): TGCGCCAGCAGCTTTGTGGGTGTCTCCCAAGAGACCCAGTACTTC. The encoded protein is CASSFVGVSQETQYF.

A note on this clone: The sample has other DNA sequences that encode this CDR3 too. The J gene is TRBJ2-2, the V gene TRBV6-4; D not certain. The V and J ends lost 2 bases and 3 bases respectively, with 4 bases between them. The CDR3 runs to 13 residues. Germline CDR1 is MRHNA and CDR2 is SNTAGT. CDR3 residues: CASSDGDTGELFF. The CDR3, as DNA: TGTGCCAGCAGTGACGGGGACACCGGGGAGCTGTTTTTT.